The 19 T cell receptor beta chains in this list originate from one sample, sequenced in a study of T cell repertoires in cytomegalovirus infection (dated by TCRdb to between 2018 and 2021). TCRdb names Illumina HiSeq 1500 as the instrument used. TCRdb applied fastp at Q25 and MiXCR to the public reads, then kept only in-frame beta chains. Identical CDR3 proteins give one entry, which carries the most common genes and DNA. A total of 300,000 to 400,000 distinct CDR3 sequences appear in this sample, 15% to 20% of them only once. The ten largest make up roughly 9% of the sample. Sequencing was performed on PBMCs. The receptors stem from a human donor in good health (CMV status not recorded). Some clones in this sample may be carry-over from other donors' samples.

The V call is TRBV29-1, the J call TRBJ2-5, with D maybe TRBD1 (6 bases). The CDR3 has 13 amino acids. CDR1 SQVTM and CDR2 ANQGSEA come from the germline V gene. Trimming took off 4 bases at V and 2 bases at J, with 11 bases between the two ends. CDR3 coding DNA: TGCAGCGTTGGGGGGACACGACAAGAGACCCAGTACTTC. Amino acid sequence: CSVGGTRQETQYF.

This sequence joins TRBV19 and TRBJ1-6; D unclear. V shed 3 bases and J shed 0 bases, with 6 bases lying between them. The CDR3 is 15 amino acids. The V gene's germline CDR1 is LNHDA and CDR2 SQIVND (reference sequence). This CDR3 reads CASSMHSSYNSPLHF. The CDR3 nucleotides are TGTGCCAGTAGTATGCACAGCTCCTATAATTCACCCCTCCACTTT.

The chain has TRBV5-1 and TRBJ1-3, with D maybe TRBD1 (5 bases). This CDR3 has 16 residues. Germline V gene data show CDR1 as SGHRS and CDR2 as YFSETQ. Deletions cut 0 bases from V and 0 bases from J, with 10 bases between. The CDR3 spells CASSLVGRDSGNTIYF. The CDR3 region has the DNA TGCGCCAGCAGCTTGGTCGGCAGGGACTCTGGAAACACCATATATTTT. The full variable domain, completed using reference TRBV5-1 and TRBJ1-3, is KAGVTQTPRYLIKTRGQQVTLSCSPISGHRSVSWYQQTPGQGLQFLFEYFSETQRNKGNFPGRFSGRQFSNSRSEMNVSTLELGDSALYLCASSLVGRDSGNTIYFGEGSWLTVV.

This clonotype showed up just a few times. The rearrangement links TRBV4-1 to TRBJ2-6; a weak D match, TRBD1 (6 bases). The CDR3 sequence is 16 residues long. Germline V lookup: CDR1 MGHRA, CDR2 YSYEKL. Trimming removed 3 bases at V and 0 bases at J, with 9 bases between. The CDR3 region has the DNA TGCGCCAGCAGCCACACAGGGACCTCTGGGGCCAACGTCCTGACTTTC. Residues: CASSHTGTSGANVLTF.

This chain uses TRBV6-1 with TRBJ2-7, with TRBD1 as a possible D gene (6 bases). Germline V CDR1 and CDR2: MNHNS, SASEGT. The CDR3 is 17 residues long. Between the trimmed V and J ends, which lost 0 bases and 0 bases, there was a span of 15 bases. The CDR3 bases are TGTGCCAGCAGTGAAGCCCCGACAGGCCGCCCCTCCTACGAGCAGTACTTC. This codes for CASSEAPTGRPSYEQYF.

The chain carries TRBV23-1 and TRBJ2-1, with D possibly TRBD2 on 5 matching bases. TRBV23-1 is known as an ORF, though its function is uncertain. Deletions cut 1 base from V and 0 bases from J, with 13 bases between. This CDR3 region has 17 residues. The chain's CDR3 is CASSQYERAVSYNEQFF. CDR3 coding DNA: TGCGCCAGCAGTCAATACGAGAGGGCTGTCTCCTACAATGAGCAGTTCTTC.

The table lists this clonotype with many counts. V is TRBV7-2 and J is TRBJ1-3; D unresolved. Germline V gives CDR1 SGHTA, CDR2 FQGNSA. The V gene lost 1 base and the J gene lost 0 bases, with 10 bases spanning the gap. This CDR3 region has 16 residues. The CDR3 reads CASSLGIPSSGNTIYF. For the CDR3, the DNA is TGTGCCAGCAGCTTAGGGATTCCCAGCTCTGGAAACACCATATATTTT.

The gene calls are TRBV6-1 and TRBJ2-1; 7 positions agree with TRBD2. Germline CDR1 is MNHNS and CDR2 is SASEGT. The CDR3 length is 14 residues. Trimming took 5 bases from V and 4 from J; bases not matched to a gene: 5. CDR3 nucleotide sequence: TGTGCCAGCAGTTTCCGGGAGGAGTACAATGAGCAGTTCTTC. This encodes CASSFREEYNEQFF.

V and J are TRBV19 and TRBJ1-6; 7 nucleotides match TRBD1. Trimming took 3 bases from V and 13 from J; bases not matched to a gene: 6. This CDR3 is built from 13 residues. Germline V gives CDR1 LNHDA, CDR2 SQIVND (reference sequence). The CDR3 is CASSIGTASPLHF. CDR3 coding DNA: TGTGCCAGTAGTATCGGGACAGCGTCGCCCCTCCACTTT.

This clonotype came up many times. The V call is TRBV7-2, the J call TRBJ2-3; D is tentatively TRBD1 or TRBD2 (6 bases each). Germline assignment: CDR1 SGHTA and CDR2 FQGNSA. The length of the CDR3 is 16 residues. V lost 5 bases to trimming and J lost 5 bases, with 20 bases between them. CDR3 in amino acids: CASSPGAGREIDTQYF. DNA of the CDR3: TGTGCCAGCAGCCCGGGGGCGGGACGGGAGATAGATACGCAGTATTTT.

This rearrangement joins TRBV7-9 to TRBJ1-4, with D perhaps matching TRBD1 (5 bases). Trimming stripped 2 bases from V and 3 bases from J, with 10 bases between. This CDR3 comprises 15 residues. CDR1 and CDR2 (germline): SEHNR, FQNEAQ (reference sequence). CDR3 sequence: CASSLMGVANEKLFF. CDR3 nucleotide sequence: TGTGCCAGCAGCTTAATGGGGGTTGCTAATGAAAAACTGTTTTTT.

The chain links TRBV14 to TRBJ2-5; D is uncertain. The CDR3 sequence is 13 residues long. Trimming took off 1 base at V and 1 base at J, with 4 bases between the two ends. Germline CDR1 is SGHDN and CDR2 is FVKESK. The CDR3 protein is CASSQVLQETQYF. The CDR3 DNA reads as TGTGCCAGCAGCCAAGTCCTCCAAGAGACCCAGTACTTC. Based on the CDR3 plus reference TRBV14 and TRBJ2-5, the full variable domain is EAGVTQFPSHSVIEKGQTVTLRCDPISGHDNLYWYRRVMGKEIKFLLHFVKESKQDESGMPNNRFLAERTGGTYSTLKVQPAELEDSGVYFCASSQVLQETQYFGPGTRLLVL.

This chain uses TRBV20-1 with TRBJ1-1; unclear D gene. The CDR3 extends over 13 amino acids. Trimming took 6 bases from V and 6 from J, leaving 17 bases between them. Germline V gene data show CDR1 as DFQATT and CDR2 as SNEGSKA (reference sequence). CDR3 sequence: CSAHDDIRAEAFF. The CDR3 DNA follows: TGCAGTGCACACGACGACATTCGCGCTGAAGCTTTCTTT.

This clonotype was detected ten times or more. The chain joins TRBV7-6 to TRBJ2-7; D perhaps matches TRBD1 (6 bases). This CDR3 contains 16 residues. V was shortened by 4 bases and J by 2 bases, with 18 bases between the two germline ends. The germline V gene encodes CDR1 SGHVS and CDR2 FNYEAQ. As DNA, the CDR3 is TGTGCCAGCAGCTGGGCTGTGGACAGTGGGACCTACGAGCAGTACTTC. It translates to CASSWAVDSGTYEQYF.

The rearrangement uses TRBV7-4 and TRBJ2-7; 7 bases align to TRBD2. This CDR3 spans 16 amino acids. CDR1 is SGHVT and CDR2 is SQSDAQ in the germline V gene. V lost 5 bases to trimming and J lost 0 bases; unmatched junction nucleotides: 10. The CDR3 is CASSAGLGIVSYEQYF. CDR3 DNA sequence: TGTGCCAGCAGCGCAGGACTAGGTATCGTCTCCTACGAGCAGTACTTC.

This clonotype has a handful of counts. The chain combines TRBV20-1 with TRBJ1-2, with D perhaps TRBD1 (5 bases). The V and J ends lost 6 bases and 8 bases respectively, with 19 bases between them. This CDR3 has 13 amino acids. CDR1 DFQATT and CDR2 SNEGSKA come from the germline V gene (reference sequence). The CDR3 bases are TGCAGTGCCATAACGGCCCAGGGTAGCGGCTACACCTTC. It codes for CSAITAQGSGYTF.

This clonotype appeared many times. The chain uses TRBV7-6 and TRBJ2-1, with no clear D. This CDR3 has 15 residues. Trimming shortened V by 4 bases and J by 4 bases, and 14 bases separated the two germline ends. Germline V gene sequence: CDR1 SGHVS, CDR2 FNYEAQ. CDR3 amino acids: CASSSELGLYNEQFF. In nucleotides, the CDR3 is TGTGCCAGCAGCTCGGAGTTAGGTCTGTACAATGAGCAGTTCTTC.

This clonotype was counted at least ten times. The V gene is TRBV7-2, the J gene TRBJ2-3; no firm D call. V lost 2 bases and J 5 bases, leaving 5 bases between the germline ends. The CDR3 is 12 amino acids. CDR1 is SGHTA, CDR2 FQGNSA, per germline. The CDR3 coding sequence is TGTGCCAGCAGCTTAATGGAAGATACGCAGTATTTT. It translates to CASSLMEDTQYF.

This clonotype was recorded many times. The chain links TRBV7-2 to TRBJ1-3; D remains unclear. This CDR3 is built from 15 residues. Trimming pared 5 bases from V and 5 bases from J, leaving 16 bases between. Germline V CDR1 and CDR2: SGHTA, FQGNSA. The CDR3 protein is CASSRDSDGRNTIYF. CDR3 in DNA: TGTGCCAGCAGCCGAGATTCCGACGGAAGAAACACCATATATTTT.